The 32 T cell receptor beta chains in this list originate from one sample, sequenced in a study of cytomegalovirus exposure and HLA in healthy donors. Data came from immunoSEQ multiplex PCR; TCRdb stores just in-frame clones and leaves some out. The sample contains approximately 88,000 clones, roughly 84% of which appear only once. The sample taken for sequencing was PBMCs. The receptors were sampled from a woman aged 18-30 years in good health and CMV-seropositive.

J is TRBJ1-4 and V is TRBV18; 7 nucleotides match TRBD1. The CDR3 has 13 amino acids. Germline CDR1 reads KGHSH; CDR2 reads LQKENI. The V segment lost 6 bases and the J segment 8 bases; nucleotides outside the gene matches: 6. The CDR3 region is CASSGQRQEKLFF. DNA for the CDR3: TGTGCCAGCTCGGGACAGAGGCAGGAAAAACTGTTTTTT. Complete variable domain (other parts from reference TRBV18 and TRBJ1-4): NAGVMQNPRHLVRRRGQEARLRCSPMKGHSHVYWYRQLPEEGLKFMVYLQKENIIDESGMPKERFSAEFPKEGPSILRIQQVVRGDSAAYFCASSGQRQEKLFFGSGTQLSVL.

The V and J genes are TRBV9 and TRBJ2-1; D perhaps matches TRBD1 (6 bases). This CDR3 spans 15 amino acids. Germline V lookup: CDR1 SGDLS, CDR2 YYNGEE. V lost 0 bases and J lost 5, with 12 bases in between. DNA for the CDR3: TGTGCCAGCAGCGTAGGAGGGGGTTCCGACAATGAGCAGTTCTTC. It is translated as CASSVGGGSDNEQFF. The full variable domain, completed using reference TRBV9 and TRBJ2-1, is DSGVTQTPKHLITATGQRVTLRCSPRSGDLSVYWYQQSLDQGLQFLIQYYNGEERAKGNILERFSAQQFPDLHSELNLSSLELGDSALYFCASSVGGGSDNEQFFGPGTRLTVL.

This clone has a handful of counts. The chain couples TRBV19 to TRBJ1-5; 7 bases match TRBD1. This CDR3 is built from 13 residues. Germline lookup yields CDR1 LNHDA and CDR2 SQIVND (reference sequence). The ends lost 6 bases at V and 6 bases at J; junction bases unmatched: 5. CDR3 nucleotides: TGTGCCAGTAGCTACAGGGGAGGTCAGCCCCAGCATTTT. Translation gives CASSYRGGQPQHF.

The chain is built from TRBV5-1 and TRBJ1-1, with D unresolved. Germline-derived CDR1 and CDR2 are SGHRS and YFSETQ. V lost 0 bases and J lost 2, with 2 bases in between. The CDR3 is 12 residues long. The CDR3 sequence: CASSLVNTEAFF. The CDR3 nucleotides read TGCGCCAGCAGCTTGGTAAACACTGAAGCTTTCTTT.

This chain uses TRBV11-3 with TRBJ1-1; 9 nucleotides line up with TRBD1. Per the germline V gene, CDR1 is SGHNT and CDR2 is YENEEA. The CDR3 length is 16 residues. V shed 5 bases and J 1 base; nucleotides not matched to a gene: 8. The DNA of the CDR3 is TGTGCCAGCAGCCCAGGGACAGGGCGGGGGAACACTGAAGCTTTCTTT. Amino acids: CASSPGTGRGNTEAFF.

The chain uses TRBV7-9 and TRBJ1-4; 9 bases map to TRBD1. CDR1 is SEHNR, CDR2 FQNEAQ, per germline (reference sequence). Unmatched junction bases numbered 11, after V lost 4 bases and J lost 8 bases. The CDR3 has 16 amino acids. The CDR3 DNA sequence: TGTGCCAGCAGCTACAGCCCGGGACAGGGTGCGGAAAAACTGTTTTTT. It codes for CASSYSPGQGAEKLFF.

This chain connects TRBV7-9 to TRBJ2-7; D is unclear. The V gene lost 2 bases and the J gene lost 2 bases, with 4 bases spanning the gap. This CDR3 has 12 residues. Germline V gene sequence: CDR1 SEHNR, CDR2 FQNEAQ (reference sequence). DNA of the CDR3: TGTGCCAGCAGCTTACCTGCCTACGAGCAGTACTTC. Translated: CASSLPAYEQYF.

This clone came up once. Other DNA sequences within the sample encode an identical CDR3. The chain combines TRBV28 with TRBJ1-2; TRBD1 matches 8 bases. Germline V gene data show CDR1 as MDHEN and CDR2 as SYDVKM. This CDR3 spans 14 amino acids. V lost 6 bases to trimming and J lost 3 bases; unmatched junction nucleotides: 6. The CDR3 nucleotides are TGTGCCAGCAGCCTCGGACAGGGCGACTATGGCTACACCTTC. Amino acids: CASSLGQGDYGYTF.

The V call is TRBV6-5, the J call TRBJ1-2; TRBD1 matches at 9 bases. V was clipped by 2 bases and J by 2 bases; unmatched bases: 3. The CDR3 covers 15 residues. CDR1 is MNHEY and CDR2 is SVGAGI in the germline V gene. The CDR3 DNA is TGTGCCAGCAGTTACGAGGACAGGGGCAACTATGGCTACACCTTC. Its translation is CASSYEDRGNYGYTF.

The V gene is TRBV7-6, the J gene TRBJ1-1, with D perhaps TRBD1 (6 bases). Trimming took 1 base from V and 10 from J, leaving 13 bases between them. In germline, CDR1 is SGHVS, CDR2 FNYEAQ. The CDR3 has 13 amino acids. The CDR3 sequence is CASSLDPAGAAFF. The CDR3 DNA is TGTGCCAGCAGCTTAGACCCCGCGGGGGCAGCTTTCTTT.

A few counts support this clone. The CDR3 reads CASSYYNNSPLHF. CDR3 DNA sequence: TGTGCCAGCAGTTATTATAATAATTCACCCCTCCACTTT. The genes are TRBV6-5 and TRBJ1-6; D not certain. V lost 3 bases and J lost 5, with 5 bases in between. The CDR3 length is 13 residues. In germline, CDR1 is MNHEY, CDR2 SVGAGI.

The chain has TRBV5-6 and TRBJ2-1, with D perhaps matching TRBD2 (6 bases). CDR1 and CDR2 from the germline V gene are SGHDT and YYEEEE. The CDR3 runs to 13 residues. The V end was cut by 7 bases, the J end by 8 bases, with 16 bases between. The DNA of the CDR3 is TGTGCCAGCCGACTAGAGGGCCTCGATGAGCAGTTCTTC. Encoded protein: CASRLEGLDEQFF.

The DNA for the CDR3 is TGTGCCAGCAGTTTTGGGGGGGCTAATCAGCCCCAGCATTTT. Translated: CASSFGGANQPQHF. V gene TRBV27 combines with J gene TRBJ1-5; tentative D call: TRBD1 (6 bases). V was cut by 3 bases and J by 4 bases, with 10 bases left in between. Looked up from germline, CDR1 is MNHEY and CDR2 is SMNVEV (reference sequence). The CDR3 is made up of 14 amino acids.

The chain uses TRBV4-2 and TRBJ2-7; 8 positions match TRBD2. Germline V lookup: CDR1 LGHNA, CDR2 YNFKEQ. J was trimmed by 5 bases and V by 1 base; bases with no gene match: 10. The CDR3 consists of 16 residues. CDR3 coding DNA: TGTGCCAGCAGCCAAGGATTGGCGGGGGGAGTCGACGAGCAGTACTTC. Encoded protein: CASSQGLAGGVDEQYF.

This chain connects TRBV7-6 to TRBJ2-6, with 7 bases matching TRBD2. This CDR3 comprises 16 residues. CDR1 is SGHVS and CDR2 is FNYEAQ in the germline V gene. Unmatched junction bases numbered 5, after V lost 3 bases and J lost 3 bases. The CDR3 spells CASSFAGVDGANVLTF. CDR3 bases: TGTGCCAGCAGCTTTGCGGGGGTAGATGGGGCCAACGTCCTGACTTTC.

As concerns this clone: Other DNA variants within this sample encode the same CDR3. V and J are TRBV6-5 and TRBJ2-1; TRBD1 matches at 9 bases. Germline V CDR1 and CDR2: MNHEY, SVGAGI. V lost 6 bases to trimming and J lost 7 bases; unmatched junction nucleotides: 4. This CDR3 is built from 13 residues. The chain's CDR3 is CASSRQGGNEQFF. The CDR3 DNA sequence: TGTGCCAGCAGCCGACAGGGGGGGAATGAGCAGTTCTTC.

V usage is TRBV2 and J usage is TRBJ2-1; 12 bases are shared with TRBD2. Trimming took 7 bases from V and 1 from J; bases not matched to a gene: 5. The CDR3 runs 16 residues. Germline CDR1 reads SNHLY; CDR2 reads FYNNEI. DNA of the CDR3: TGTGCCAGCACCCTAACTAGCGGGGGGTCCTACAATGAGCAGTTCTTC. It encodes CASTLTSGGSYNEQFF. Full variable domain (missing parts from reference TRBV2 and TRBJ2-1): EPEVTQTPSHQVTQMGQEVILRCVPISNHLYFYWYRQILGQKVEFLVSFYNNEISEKSEIFDDQFSVERPDGSNFTLKIRSTKLEDSAMYFCASTLTSGGSYNEQFFGPGTRLTVL.

The chain joins TRBV27 to TRBJ1-2, with a weak D call TRBD1 (5 bases). The ends were cut back, 3 bases at V and 8 bases at J, with 25 bases in the middle. Germline V gives CDR1 MNHEY, CDR2 SMNVEV (reference sequence). CDR3 length: 17 residues. The CDR3 here is CASSLLAFAGGSEGYTF. Here the CDR3 DNA reads TGTGCCAGCAGTTTGCTCGCCTTCGCCGGGGGATCAGAGGGCTACACCTTC.

This chain joins TRBV4-3 and TRBJ2-5; TRBD2 matches 11 bases. The CDR3 is made up of 17 amino acids. In germline, CDR1 is LGHNA, CDR2 YSLEER. V dropped 0 bases and J dropped 6; count of bases not matched to a gene: 9. CDR3 residues: CASSQDYASSGGKTQYF. DNA of the CDR3: TGCGCCAGCAGCCAAGATTACGCCTCTAGCGGGGGGAAGACCCAGTACTTC.

The V call is TRBV5-1, the J call TRBJ2-3; 9 positions match TRBD2. The CDR3 is 16 amino acids. From germline, CDR1 is SGHRS and CDR2 YFSETQ. V trimming: 0 bases; J trimming: 1 base; junction bases outside the gene matches: 3. The CDR3 DNA sequence: TGCGCCAGCAGCTTGGGCGCTAGCGGGGGCACAGATACGCAGTATTTT. It yields the protein CASSLGASGGTDTQYF.

V gene TRBV5-1 combines with J gene TRBJ1-3; D remains ambiguous. Germline CDR1 SGHRS, CDR2 YFSETQ. The CDR3 is 13 residues long. Trimming removed 0 bases at V and 4 bases at J, with 5 bases between. CDR3 DNA sequence: TGCGCCAGCAGCTTGGGAGAGGGAAACACCATATATTTT. Its protein product is CASSLGEGNTIYF. Using reference TRBV5-1 and TRBJ1-3 for the parts outside the CDR3, the full variable domain is KAGVTQTPRYLIKTRGQQVTLSCSPISGHRSVSWYQQTPGQGLQFLFEYFSETQRNKGNFPGRFSGRQFSNSRSEMNVSTLELGDSALYLCASSLGEGNTIYFGEGSWLTVV.

V usage is TRBV4-1 and J usage is TRBJ1-1, with 7 bases fitting TRBD1. The CDR3 loop spans 15 amino acids. The V gene end was trimmed by 4 bases and the J gene end by 1 base; junction bases not matched to a gene: 6. CDR1 and CDR2 (germline): MGHRA, YSYEKL. CDR3 amino acids: CASSLLTGPNTEAFF. CDR3 bases: TGCGCCAGCAGCCTTCTGACAGGGCCGAACACTGAAGCTTTCTTT.

The rearrangement links TRBV7-2 to TRBJ2-7, with 9 bases aligning to TRBD1. The germline V gene encodes CDR1 SGHTA and CDR2 FQGNSA. This CDR3 contains 15 residues. The V gene end was trimmed by 8 bases and the J gene end by 2 bases; junction bases not matched to a gene: 10. The CDR3 region is CASGLRDRVTYEQYF. CDR3 nucleotide sequence: TGTGCCAGCGGGCTCCGGGACAGGGTGACCTACGAGCAGTACTTC.

The V and J genes are TRBV12-5 and TRBJ2-2; TRBD2 might be the D (6 bases). The CDR3 contains 14 residues. Germline CDR1 is LGHNT and CDR2 is FRNRAP. V lost 7 bases and J lost 0, with 9 bases in between. CDR3 nucleotide sequence: TGTGCTAGTGACCGGGACTCGAACACCGGGGAGCTGTTTTTT. Translating gives CASDRDSNTGELFF.

The rearrangement links TRBV29-1 to TRBJ2-7; TRBD2 agrees at 10 bases. The ends lost 6 bases at V and 2 bases at J; junction bases unmatched: 4. Germline assignment: CDR1 SQVTM and CDR2 ANQGSEA. This CDR3 contains 13 residues. The CDR3 reads CSVGSGGAYEQYF. CDR3 nucleotides: TGCAGCGTCGGCAGCGGGGGGGCCTACGAGCAGTACTTC.

The genes are TRBV9 and TRBJ1-2, with 9 bases fitting TRBD1. Trimming removed 3 bases from V and 0 bases from J; junction bases left unmatched: 9. The CDR3 totals 17 residues. CDR1 and CDR2 from the germline V gene are SGDLS and YYNGEE. The CDR3 bases are TGTGCCAGCAGCGAGGGACAGGGCTTATTTACTAACTATGGCTACACCTTC. Its protein is CASSEGQGLFTNYGYTF.

The V call is TRBV4-1, the J call TRBJ2-7; 11 bases are a match to TRBD1. The V gene's germline CDR1 is MGHRA and CDR2 YSYEKL. Trimming took 1 base from V and 6 from J; bases not matched to a gene: 2. This CDR3 contains 14 residues. The CDR3 bases are TGCGCCAGCAGCCAAGCCGGGACAGGGGGCGAGCAGTACTTC. As protein: CASSQAGTGGEQYF.

The V call is TRBV20-1, the J call TRBJ2-7, with 8 bases identical to TRBD1. The V and J ends lost 5 bases and 5 bases, in that order; junction bases with no gene match: 2. The CDR3 spans 11 residues. Germline CDR1 DFQATT, CDR2 SNEGSKA (reference sequence). The CDR3, as DNA: TGCAGTGCTTCACAGGGGGACGAGCAGTACTTC. It codes for CSASQGDEQYF.

This clone was counted once. J is TRBJ2-1 and V is TRBV2; D is possibly TRBD2 (7 bases). The CDR3 loop spans 15 amino acids. The germline V gene encodes CDR1 SNHLY and CDR2 FYNNEI. V was clipped by 4 bases and J by 8 bases, with 18 bases between them. For the CDR3, the DNA is TGTGCCAGCAGTGGCGGCCAGGGGACTATCTATGAGCAGTTCTTC. Protein product: CASSGGQGTIYEQFF.

This chain connects TRBV5-4 to TRBJ2-7; weak D call: TRBD2 (6 bases). Germline V lookup: CDR1 SGHNT, CDR2 YYREEE (reference sequence). This CDR3 is 14 amino acids long. Trimming left V 3 bases short and J 2 bases short, with 12 bases between. CDR3 residues: CASSSGDFPYEQYF. The CDR3 bases are TGTGCCAGCAGCTCGGGGGATTTCCCCTACGAGCAGTACTTC.

The table lists this clone with a few counts. The chain carries TRBV6-5 and TRBJ2-7; 8 nucleotides agree with TRBD1. The trim removed 5 bases at V and 5 bases at J, leaving 2 bases unmatched. The CDR3 consists of 12 residues. Germline V lookup: CDR1 MNHEY, CDR2 SVGAGI. In DNA, the CDR3 is TGTGCCAGCAGTCAGGACAGGGACGAGCAGTACTTC. Protein sequence: CASSQDRDEQYF.

This clone was seen more than once but under ten times. V usage is TRBV27 and J usage is TRBJ2-7; tentatively, D is TRBD1 (5 bases). CDR1 is MNHEY and CDR2 is SMNVEV in the germline V gene (reference sequence). This CDR3 has 13 amino acids. Trimming stripped 6 bases from V and 4 bases from J, with 13 bases between. In DNA form, the CDR3 reads TGTGCCAGCAGCTACGACAGAGCTTACGAGCAGTACTTC. It yields the protein CASSYDRAYEQYF.